The 3 T cell receptor beta chains below were found in one sample sequenced in a study of blood T cell repertoires in COVID-19. Sequencing was performed with immunoSEQ multiplex PCR; in TCRdb, only in-frame clones are kept and a portion is missing. The sample holds about 150,000 clones, 70% to 85% seen once. What was sequenced was peripheral blood. These receptors were taken from a woman aged 45-60 years with acute or convalescent COVID-19.

The rearrangement uses TRBV7-3 and TRBJ2-5; a possible D gene is TRBD1 (5 bases). The germline V gene encodes CDR1 SGHTA and CDR2 FQGTGA. CDR3 length: 14 amino acids. V was trimmed by 0 bases and J by 5 bases, leaving 10 bases between them. The CDR3 loop is CASSLTGKGETQYF. CDR3 bases: TGTGCCAGCAGCTTAACGGGCAAGGGGGAGACCCAGTACTTC.

The V gene is TRBV6-5, the J gene TRBJ2-7, with D tentatively TRBD1 (5 bases). V shed 4 bases and J shed 1 base, with 17 bases lying between them. In germline, CDR1 is MNHEY, CDR2 SVGAGI. The CDR3 runs 16 residues. The CDR3 nucleotides are TGTGCCAGCAGTTTTGGGGCCCCCCAGTGGTCCTACGAGCAGTACTTC. Amino acids: CASSFGAPQWSYEQYF.

This clone was seen more than once but under ten times. The V and J genes are TRBV10-2 and TRBJ1-2, with TRBD1 as a possible D gene (6 bases). The CDR3 has 12 residues. V was clipped by 8 bases and J by 3 bases, with 10 bases between them. Germline lookup yields CDR1 WSHSY and CDR2 SAAADI. CDR3 loop: CASGGGHYGYTF. CDR3 coding DNA: TGCGCCAGCGGGGGCGGACACTATGGCTACACCTTC.